The clone carrying this TCR beta chain was counted once. Sequence at one end of the junction differs from germline and may be a read error. From the PCR reads, TCRdb called clonotypes with MiXCR, one entry per CDR3 protein. The sample holds some 5,300 distinct CDR3 sequences, around 46% seen once. The data stem from a study of CD4 and CD8 cells across lung adenocarcinoma regions. The patients had localized lung adenocarcinoma, a non-small cell subtype. The clonotype was recovered from a male donor with lung adenocarcinoma. The CD4 and CD8 labels of this study may be unreliable. The sample taken for sequencing was CD4+ T cells from the margin of a lung tumor.

The CDR3 coding sequence is TGTGCCAGCAGTCCTGGCCGACGAGCTTGTGGCCCAGATACCCAGTATTTC. Translated: CASSPGRRACGPDTQYF. This chain links TRBV27 with TRBJ2-3; D unclear. Germline CDR1 and CDR2: MNHEY and SMNVEV (reference sequence). The CDR3 has 17 amino acids.